The 22 T cell receptor beta chains presented below share a single source sample, sequenced in a study of shared clonotypes between healthy human individuals. Naive CD8 cells lacked CD45RO and underwent positive selection for CCR7, leaving out terminally differentiated effector memory CD45RA+ cells. The assay was immunoSEQ multiplex PCR, and TCRdb's table has in-frame clones only and misses some. Of some 2.1 million clones listed, over 85% are singletons. Sequenced sample: naive CD8+ T cells sorted from blood. These receptors were taken from a man aged 18 to 29 in good health.

This chain links TRBV9 with TRBJ2-5; TRBD2 matches at 14 bases. The CDR3 is made up of 17 amino acids. V was pared by 4 bases and J by 5 bases, with 10 bases of the junction left unmatched. The germline V gene encodes CDR1 SGDLS and CDR2 YYNGEE. The chain's CDR3 is CASSPDGLAGGRETQYF. The CDR3, as DNA: TGTGCCAGCAGCCCTGACGGACTAGCGGGGGGTAGGGAGACCCAGTACTTC.

The sample holds a few counts of this clone. J is TRBJ1-1 and V is TRBV2, with 9 nucleotides matching TRBD1. Trimming at V came to 10 bases and at J to 10 bases, leaving 13 bases not matched to a gene. Germline CDR1 and CDR2: SNHLY and FYNNEI. The CDR3 runs to 13 residues. The CDR3 protein is CANTVGQGIPAFF. As DNA, the CDR3 is TGTGCCAACACCGTAGGACAGGGGATACCAGCTTTCTTT.

V usage is TRBV13 and J usage is TRBJ2-1; 10 nucleotides align to TRBD2. CDR1 and CDR2 from the germline V gene are PRHDT and FYEKMQ (reference sequence). CDR3 size: 16 residues. V shed 5 bases, J shed 8 bases, and the junction held 12 bases outside the gene matches. The CDR3 region has the DNA TGTGCCAGCAGCCCGGTATCTAGCGGGAGTCTCGATGAGCAGTTCTTC. It translates to CASSPVSSGSLDEQFF.

The chain has TRBV13 and TRBJ2-7; D may be TRBD1 (6 bases). The length of the CDR3 is 16 residues. V gave up 3 bases and J gave up 3 bases, with 18 bases separating them. In germline, CDR1 is PRHDT, CDR2 FYEKMQ (reference sequence). CDR3 amino acids: CASSLGTGTKLYEQYF. Here the CDR3 DNA reads TGTGCCAGCAGCTTGGGAACCGGGACAAAGCTCTACGAGCAGTACTTC.

This clone was seen once. V and J are TRBV2 and TRBJ2-2; D not resolved. The CDR3 runs 14 residues. Looked up from germline, CDR1 is SNHLY and CDR2 is FYNNEI. V was trimmed by 4 bases and J by 2 bases, leaving 8 bases between them. CDR3 nucleotides: TGTGCCAGCAGTGTTGGATTTAACACCGGGGAGCTGTTTTTT. It is translated as CASSVGFNTGELFF.

V and J are TRBV27 and TRBJ2-7, with D tentatively TRBD1 (5 bases). Germline V gene data show CDR1 as MNHEY and CDR2 as SMNVEV (reference sequence). V was shortened by 6 bases and J by 5 bases, with 11 bases between the two germline ends. The CDR3 loop spans 12 amino acids. The CDR3 reads CASRQTVDEQYF. The CDR3 DNA reads TGTGCCAGCAGGCAGACAGTAGACGAGCAGTACTTC.

CDR3 sequence (DNA): TGCGCCAGCAGTGAGGGGGGGACAGGGGGCTTAGGGCAGTTCTTC. It specifies CASSEGGTGGLGQFF. This chain joins TRBV10-2 and TRBJ2-1; 12 bases fit TRBD1. The V gene's germline CDR1 is WSHSY and CDR2 SAAADI. Trimming cost V 2 bases and J 12 bases; bases outside gene matches: 8. The CDR3 spans 15 residues.

Concerning this clone itself: In the same sample, other DNA sequences code for this CDR3. This rearrangement joins TRBV4-1 to TRBJ2-7, with D perhaps matching TRBD1 (6 bases). V gave up 0 bases and J gave up 1 base, with 10 bases separating them. This CDR3 spans 15 amino acids. Germline values: CDR1 MGHRA, CDR2 YSYEKL. In DNA form, the CDR3 reads TGCGCCAGCAGCCAAGAAAGCCAGGGGTCCTACGAGCAGTACTTC. It translates to CASSQESQGSYEQYF.

The sample holds one count of this clone. The chain uses TRBV7-2 and TRBJ2-1, with D unclear. The length of the CDR3 is 15 residues. CDR1 is SGHTA and CDR2 is FQGNSA in the germline V gene. V was trimmed by 4 bases and J by 3 bases, leaving 13 bases between them. The CDR3 DNA reads TGTGCCAGCAGCTACGATCCCTCAAACTACAATGAGCAGTTCTTC. Its protein is CASSYDPSNYNEQFF. The entire variable domain, with the rest obtained from reference TRBV7-2 and TRBJ2-1, is as follows: GAGVSQSPSNKVTEKGKDVELRCDPISGHTALYWYRQSLGQGLEFLIYFQGNSAPDKSGLPSDRFSAERTGGSVSTLTIQRTQQEDSAVYLCASSYDPSNYNEQFFGPGTRLTVL.

The rearrangement joins TRBV6-1 to TRBJ2-7; D is unresolved. V was pared by 1 base and J by 3 bases, with 7 bases between. Germline V gene data show CDR1 as MNHNS and CDR2 as SASEGT. CDR3 size: 13 residues. The CDR3 nucleotides read TGTGCCAGCAGTGAAGATTCCGGCTACGAGCAGTACTTC. Residues: CASSEDSGYEQYF.

The CDR3 here is CSVEDGRSTGELFF. The DNA of the CDR3 is TGCAGCGTTGAAGACGGGAGGAGTACCGGGGAGCTGTTTTTT. This chain joins TRBV29-1 and TRBJ2-2, with 7 positions matching TRBD2. The V gene end was trimmed by 0 bases and the J gene end by 5 bases; junction bases not matched to a gene: 3. The CDR3 has 14 amino acids. Looked up from germline, CDR1 is SQVTM and CDR2 is ANQGSEA.

Concerning this clone itself: The same CDR3 is also encoded by other DNA sequences in this sample. In nucleotides, the CDR3 is TGCGCCAGCAGCCAAGATTCGGGAGGTGAGCAGTTCTTC. It yields the protein CASSQDSGGEQFF. The chain recombines TRBV4-3 with TRBJ2-1, with 7 bases lining up with TRBD2. The germline V gene encodes CDR1 LGHNA and CDR2 YSLEER. The CDR3 has 13 residues. Germline trimming cut 0 bases from V and 9 bases from J; bases unmatched to any gene: 2.

The chain links TRBV6-5 to TRBJ2-5, with D possibly being TRBD1 or TRBD2 (6 bases each). The germline V gene encodes CDR1 MNHEY and CDR2 SVGAGI. Between the trimmed V and J ends, which lost 8 bases and 4 bases, there was a span of 14 bases. This CDR3 is built from 13 residues. This chain's CDR3 is CASWRGVGETQYF. CDR3 in DNA: TGTGCCAGCTGGAGGGGGGTGGGAGAGACCCAGTACTTC.

The gene calls are TRBV25-1 and TRBJ2-7, with 9 bases that match TRBD2. Germline loops: CDR1 MGHDK, CDR2 SYGVNS. The CDR3 totals 13 residues. J lost 0 bases, V lost 8 bases, and 2 bases had no gene match. In DNA form, the CDR3 reads TGTGCCAGCTCTAGCGGGGCCTCCTACGAGCAGTACTTC. Its protein is CASSSGASYEQYF.

V usage is TRBV15 and J usage is TRBJ2-7; D is tentatively TRBD1 or TRBD2 (5 bases each). The CDR3 spans 14 residues. Per the germline V gene, CDR1 is LNHNV and CDR2 is YYDKDF (reference sequence). With 5 bases removed from V and 0 bases from J, the gap between germline ends came to 11 bases. CDR3 DNA sequence: TGTGCCACCAGCCCCGGGACGACCTCCTACGAGCAGTACTTC. Protein sequence: CATSPGTTSYEQYF. Supplemented by reference TRBV15 and TRBJ2-7, the full variable domain reads DAMVIQNPRYQVTQFGKPVTLSCSQTLNHNVMYWYQQKSSQAPKLLFHYYDKDFNNEADTPDNFQSRRPNTSFCFLDIRSPGLGDTAMYLCATSPGTTSYEQYFGPGTRLTVT.

The rearrangement joins TRBV5-1 to TRBJ2-7; 8 bases are shared with TRBD1. The CDR3 consists of 15 residues. V lost 3 bases and J lost 3; bases outside the gene matches: 8. Germline-derived CDR1 and CDR2 are SGHRS and YFSETQ. CDR3 sequence reads: CASSSRTGLIYEQYF. CDR3 sequence (DNA): TGCGCCAGCAGCTCCAGGACAGGGCTTATCTACGAGCAGTACTTC.

The V and J genes are TRBV2 and TRBJ2-5; either TRBD1 or TRBD2 may fit D (5 bases each). Germline-derived CDR1 and CDR2 are SNHLY and FYNNEI. The CDR3 extends over 11 amino acids. With 11 bases removed from V and 5 bases from J, the gap between germline ends came to 12 bases. The CDR3 is CASGAAETQYF. The CDR3 DNA is TGTGCCTCCGGGGCGGCCGAGACCCAGTACTTC.

Note on this clone: The sample has other DNA sequences that encode this CDR3 too. V and J are TRBV5-6 and TRBJ1-6; possibly TRBD1 for D (5 bases). The CDR3 covers 13 residues. V lost 4 bases and J lost 7, with 9 bases in between. Per germline, CDR1 SGHDT and CDR2 YYEEEE. CDR3 sequence (DNA): TGTGCCAGCAGCGTGCCAGGGAATTCACCCCTCCACTTT. Its protein product is CASSVPGNSPLHF.

The chain has TRBV2 and TRBJ2-3; D is ambiguous. CDR1 SNHLY and CDR2 FYNNEI come from the germline V gene. This CDR3 region has 15 residues. The CDR3 protein is CAGRAGPLNADTQYF. In nucleotides, the CDR3 is TGTGCTGGTCGTGCAGGACCATTAAACGCAGATACGCAGTATTTT. Combining the CDR3 with reference TRBV2 and TRBJ2-3 gives the whole variable domain EPEVTQTPSHQVTQMGQEVILRCVPISNHLYFYWYRQILGQKVEFLVSFYNNEISEKSEIFDDQFSVERPDGSNFTLKIRSTKLEDSAMYFCAGRAGPLNADTQYFGPGTRLTVL.

The rearrangement links TRBV28 to TRBJ2-7; TRBD2 agrees at 8 bases. The J segment lost 2 bases and the V segment lost 8 bases, leaving 11 bases of the junction unmatched. CDR3 length equals 15 residues. The germline V gene encodes CDR1 MDHEN and CDR2 SYDVKM. CDR3 nucleotides: TGTGCCAGCGGTAGCGGGATCAAGAACACCTACGAGCAGTACTTC. Protein sequence: CASGSGIKNTYEQYF.

The CDR3: CASSPMTSGAYEQYF. CDR3 coding DNA: TGTGCCAGCAGCCCAATGACTAGCGGGGCCTACGAGCAGTACTTC. The V and J genes are TRBV6-5 and TRBJ2-7; TRBD2 matches at 11 bases. Germline V CDR1 and CDR2: MNHEY, SVGAGI. V lost 6 bases to trimming and J lost 2 bases; unmatched junction nucleotides: 6. CDR3 length: 15 residues.

The chain joins TRBV19 to TRBJ1-2; D unclear. Germline loops: CDR1 LNHDA, CDR2 SQIVND (reference sequence). The CDR3 contains 11 residues. V dropped 9 bases and J dropped 8 bases, with 13 bases sitting between them. The CDR3 coding sequence is TGTGCCAGCGGAGGGTTGAGCGGCTACACCTTC. Protein: CASGGLSGYTF. Filled out from reference TRBV19 and TRBJ1-2, the complete variable domain reads DGGITQSPKYLFRKEGQNVTLSCEQNLNHDAMYWYRQDPGQGLRLIYYSQIVNDFQKGDIAEGYSVSREKKESFPLTVTSAQKNPTAFYLCASGGLSGYTFGSGTRLTVV.